The entry below describes one TCR beta chain. How the authors handled the data: For nucleated cells, counts were estimated from reference gene primer amplification. Repertoires were generated with immunoSEQ multiplex PCR, while TCRdb's copy carries only in-frame clones and drops some. The DNA was the basis for D and trimming; V, J and clone size are from that table. The repertoire has 250,000 to 300,000 clones, about four fifths of them found once; the top ten carry under 3.5%. The sample originates from a study of blood T cell repertoires in COVID-19. In the study overall: Specimens from acute and convalescent COVID-19 originated in the United States, Italy and Spain. The cDNA or gDNA used as material had been derived from T cells, B-cell-depleted T cells, or PBMCs.

The CDR3 sequence is 13 residues long. The trim removed 2 bases at V and 6 bases at J, leaving 1 base unmatched. The chain joins TRBV12-3 or TRBV12-4 to TRBJ2-3; 8 bases fit TRBD2. The receptor was isolated from a woman between 18 and 30 years old with acute or convalescent COVID-19. Sample: peripheral blood. Here the CDR3 reads CASSLRGGDTQYF. The DNA for the CDR3 is TGTGCCAGCAGTTTACGGGGGGGGGATACGCAGTATTTT.